What follows describes a single TCR beta chain. Its antigen is undetermined. The sample comes from a study of cytomegalovirus exposure and HLA in healthy donors. Study-wide findings and caveats: The classifier, whose performance was assessed in both the original and validation cohorts, reportedly diagnosed cytomegalovirus status with high specificity and sensitivity.

Trimming took off 2 bases at V and 2 bases at J, with 15 bases between the two ends. Germline assignment: CDR1 LGHNA and CDR2 YNFKEQ. CDR3 length equals 17 residues. Use of 60 Vbeta and 13 Jbeta primers characterized the PCR. The assay was immunoSEQ multiplex PCR, and TCRdb's table has in-frame clones only and misses some. The data contain approximately 170,000 clones, 81% of them singletons. Sample: PBMCs. This clonotype originated in a man aged 50-59 years in good health and CMV-seropositive. V and J are TRBV4-2 and TRBJ2-2; the D is unclear. CDR3 nucleotide sequence: TGTGCCAGCAGCCAAACCTCCGGCAGCGCTAACACCGGGGAGCTGTTTTTT. Protein: CASSQTSGSANTGELFF.